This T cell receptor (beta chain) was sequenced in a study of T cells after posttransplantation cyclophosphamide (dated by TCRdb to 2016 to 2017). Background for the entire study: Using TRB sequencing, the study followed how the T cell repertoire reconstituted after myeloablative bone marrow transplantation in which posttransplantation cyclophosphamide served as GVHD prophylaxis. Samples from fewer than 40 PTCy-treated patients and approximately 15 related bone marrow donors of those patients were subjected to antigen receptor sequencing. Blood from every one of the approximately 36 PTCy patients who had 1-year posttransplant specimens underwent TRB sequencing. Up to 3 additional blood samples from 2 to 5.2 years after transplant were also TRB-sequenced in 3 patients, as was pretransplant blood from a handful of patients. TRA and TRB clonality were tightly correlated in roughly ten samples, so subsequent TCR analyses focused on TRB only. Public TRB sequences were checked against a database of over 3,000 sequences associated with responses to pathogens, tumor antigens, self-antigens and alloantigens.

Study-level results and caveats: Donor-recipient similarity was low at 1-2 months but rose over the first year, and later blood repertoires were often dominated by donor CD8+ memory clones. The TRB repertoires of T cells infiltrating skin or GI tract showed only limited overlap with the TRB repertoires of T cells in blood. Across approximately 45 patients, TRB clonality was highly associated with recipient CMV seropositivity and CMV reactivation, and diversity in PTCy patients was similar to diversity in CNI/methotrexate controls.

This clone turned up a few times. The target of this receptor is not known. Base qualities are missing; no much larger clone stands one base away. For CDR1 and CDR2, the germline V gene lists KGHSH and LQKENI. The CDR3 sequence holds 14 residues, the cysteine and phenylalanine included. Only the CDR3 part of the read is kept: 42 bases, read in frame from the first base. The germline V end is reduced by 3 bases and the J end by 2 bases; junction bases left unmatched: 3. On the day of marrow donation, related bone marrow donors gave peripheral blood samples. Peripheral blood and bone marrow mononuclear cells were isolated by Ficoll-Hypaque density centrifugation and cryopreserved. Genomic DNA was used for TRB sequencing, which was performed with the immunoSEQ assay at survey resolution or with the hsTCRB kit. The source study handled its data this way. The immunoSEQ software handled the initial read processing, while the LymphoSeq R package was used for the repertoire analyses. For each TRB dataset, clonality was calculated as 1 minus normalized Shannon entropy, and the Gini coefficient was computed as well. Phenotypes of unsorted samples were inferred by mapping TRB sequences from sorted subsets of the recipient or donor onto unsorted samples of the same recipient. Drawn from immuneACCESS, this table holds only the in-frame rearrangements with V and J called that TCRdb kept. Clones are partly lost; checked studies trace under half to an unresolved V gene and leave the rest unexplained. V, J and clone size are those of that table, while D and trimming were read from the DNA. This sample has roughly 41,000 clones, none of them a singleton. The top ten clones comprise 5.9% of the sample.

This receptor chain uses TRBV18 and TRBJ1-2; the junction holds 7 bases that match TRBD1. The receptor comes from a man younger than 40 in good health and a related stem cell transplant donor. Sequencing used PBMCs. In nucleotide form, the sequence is TGTGCCAGCTCACCTAGGGGGCTGAACTATGGCTACACCTTC. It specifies CASSPRGLNYGYTF. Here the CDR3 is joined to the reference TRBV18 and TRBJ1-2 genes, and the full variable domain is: NAGVMQNPRHLVRRRGQEARLRCSPMKGHSHVYWYRQLPEEGLKFMVYLQKENIIDESGMPKERFSAEFPKEGPSILRIQQVVRGDSAAYFCASSPRGLNYGYTFGSGTRLTVV.